A selection of T cell receptor beta chains follows, all from one sample in a study of glioma-infiltrating T cells. Each CDR3 protein is one row after TCRdb ran MiXCR on the multiplex PCR reads. The table shows some 150,000 distinct CDR3 sequences, with roughly 43% occurring only once. The sample taken for sequencing was glioma tissue, nonneoplastic brain tissue, or PBMCs (not recorded which). These receptors all stem from a human donor with low-grade glioma or glioblastoma, undergoing nonglioma brain surgery, or in good health (not recorded which). Each CDR3 is given with its conserved first and last residue. Each record gives: clone size, V gene, J gene, D gene, CDR3 DNA, CDR3 protein. D genes are given only for firm matches. The size field is filled for only some rows; it gives once, few, many or a size class.

-,TRBV20-1,TRBJ2-7,TRBD2,TGCAGTGCTATAGCGGGAGGTGTTTACGGGCAGTACTTC,CSAIAGGVYGQYF
-,TRBV20-1,TRBJ2-5,-,TGCAGTGCTTCCCATGAGACCCAGTACTTC,CSASHETQYF
-,TRBV14,TRBJ2-5,-,TGTGCCAGCAGCCAAGTTTTTTGGGAGACCCAGTACTTC,CASSQVFWETQYF
-,TRBV5-1,TRBJ2-6,TRBD1,TGCGCCAGCAGCTTGGGGACAGGGGCTTCTGGGGCCAACGTCCTGACTTTC,CASSLGTGASGANVLTF
few,TRBV4-1,TRBJ1-1,-,TGCGCCAGCAGCCAAGACCGGGAGAGAGAGGCTTTCTTT,CASSQDREREAFF
few,TRBV28,TRBJ1-5,TRBD1,TGTGCCAGCAGTTCCCCCGGGACAGGCAATCAGCCCCAGCATTTT,CASSSPGTGNQPQHF
many,TRBV20-1,TRBJ1-2,-,TGCAGTGCTATCTATGGCTACACCTTC,CSAIYGYTF
-,TRBV5-5,TRBJ1-2,-,TGTGCCAGCAGCATCAGGGAGGTGGCAAACTATGGCTACACCTTC,CASSIREVANYGYTF
-,TRBV15,TRBJ2-5,TRBD2,TGTGCCACCTCAACGGGGGGTGGGGAGACCCAGTACTTC,CATSTGGGETQYF
-,TRBV6-1,TRBJ2-3,-,TGTGCCAGCAGTTCTCTTACAGTGGCAGATACGCAGTATTTT,CASSSLTVADTQYF
-,TRBV2,TRBJ2-1,-,TGTGCCAGCAGACACACAGGCCCCAATGAGCAGTTCTTC,CASRHTGPNEQFF
few,TRBV24-1,TRBJ1-5,-,TGTGCCACCAGTGCGGAATATAGCAATCAGCCCCAGCATTTT,CATSAEYSNQPQHF
-,TRBV6-1,TRBJ2-3,-,TGTGCCAGCAGAAATTGGGAAAACACAGATACGCAGTATTTT,CASRNWENTDTQYF
few,TRBV25-1,TRBJ2-7,-,TGTGCCAGCAGTGAATACGGAGGGATCAGCTACGAGCAGTACTTC,CASSEYGGISYEQYF
few,TRBV7-2,TRBJ2-5,TRBD2,TGTGCCAGCAGCCAGGGACTAGCGGGAGGGCTGAAGACCCAGTACTTC,CASSQGLAGGLKTQYF
-,TRBV20-1,TRBJ2-7,TRBD2,TGCAGTGCTGTTCCACTAGCGCTGAGCTCCTACGAGCAGTACTTC,CSAVPLALSSYEQYF
-,TRBV6-1,TRBJ2-3,-,TGTGCCAGCAGTGAAGGACAGGGAGGGAATACGCAGTATTTT,CASSEGQGGNTQYF